Listed below are T cell receptor beta chains from one sample, sequenced in a study of shared clonotypes between healthy human individuals. Only in-frame clones appear in the TCRdb table, and some are missing; sequencing was by immunoSEQ multiplex PCR. The sample has hundreds of thousands of clones, around 95% seen once; the top ten hold around 0.097%. The specimen was naive CD8+ T cells sorted from blood. The receptors shown here come from a woman under 40 in good health. The CDR3 runs from the conserved cysteine through the conserved F or W. Fields, in order: CDR3 DNA, CDR3 protein, J gene, D gene, V gene. A D gene is named only where the DNA matches it firmly.

TGTGCCAGCAGCTTAGCCCCCAGTAGTGGGGGGGAGCAGTTCTTC CASSLAPSSGGEQFF TRBJ2-1 . TRBV7-9
TGTGCCAGCAGTACCCGGACGGTCTCCTACAATGAGCAGTTCTTC CASSTRTVSYNEQFF TRBJ2-1 . TRBV2
TGTGCCAGCTGTCCTGGAGGGCCCTCCTACGAGCAGTACTTC CASCPGGPSYEQYF TRBJ2-7 . TRBV6-1
TGTGCCAGCTGGACAGGGATTGGCTACACCTTC CASWTGIGYTF TRBJ1-2 TRBD1 TRBV19
TGTGCCAGCAGCCAAGATCGGGAGGGCGGCTACACCTTC CASSQDREGGYTF TRBJ1-2 . TRBV4-2
TGTGCCAGCAGTGAAAAGGCAGATTACTACAATGAGCAGTTCTTC CASSEKADYYNEQFF TRBJ2-1 . TRBV2
TGTGCCAGCAGTTTGGGACTAGCGATAAATGAGCAGTTCTTC CASSLGLAINEQFF TRBJ2-1 TRBD2 TRBV5-6
TGTGCCAGCGGACACTTTGGGACATCCTACGAGCAGTACTTC CASGHFGTSYEQYF TRBJ2-7 . TRBV6-1
TGTGCCAGCAGTACCTTAGGGTCCGATACGCAGTATTTT CASSTLGSDTQYF TRBJ2-3 . TRBV27
TGTGCCAGCACATTTGGGCTAGCCAAAAACATTCAGTACTTC CASTFGLAKNIQYF TRBJ2-4 . TRBV21-1
TGCGCCAGCAGCCCGACAGGTTCAAATCAGCCCCAGCATTTT CASSPTGSNQPQHF TRBJ1-5 . TRBV5-1
TGTGCCAGCAGCTTACAACAGGGATGGACGTATAACGAGCAGTACTTC CASSLQQGWTYNEQYF TRBJ2-7 . TRBV11-1
TGTGCCAGCAGTTCGGGGGCCGGGACTAGCTTCTGGGGTGAGCAGTTCTTC CASSSGAGTSFWGEQFF TRBJ2-1 TRBD2 TRBV27
TGTGCCAGCAGCGGACTTGGAAACACCATATATTTT CASSGLGNTIYF TRBJ1-3 . TRBV5-8
TGCACCAGCAGCCCTGTCAAGCGGGAGACTACCCGTCAAGAGACCCAGTACTTC CTSSPVKRETTRQETQYF TRBJ2-5 . TRBV1
TGTGCCAGCAGTCCGCGGACAGCGAGAAATGAAAAACTGTTTTTT CASSPRTARNEKLFF TRBJ1-4 . TRBV27
TGTGCCAGCAGCAGACAGGGTAGTGGCACTGAAGCTTTCTTT CASSRQGSGTEAFF TRBJ1-1 TRBD1 TRBV6-5
TGTGCCAGCAGTTACCTAGCGCAGGAGTTCGATGAGCAGTTCTTC CASSYLAQEFDEQFF TRBJ2-1 . TRBV28
TGTGCCAGCACCCCGGGGACCGGGGAGCTGTTTTTT CASTPGTGELFF TRBJ2-2 . TRBV27
TGTGCCAGCAGCCAGACGGGTACCGGGGAGCTGTTTTTT CASSQTGTGELFF TRBJ2-2 . TRBV28
TGTGCCAGCAGCGGCGGCACTGAAGCTTTCTTT CASSGGTEAFF TRBJ1-1 . TRBV28
TGTGCCAGTAGTGTCCCGGGACTAGCGGGAGTGGATGAGCAGTTCTTC CASSVPGLAGVDEQFF TRBJ2-1 TRBD2 TRBV19
TGTGCCAGCAGCTTAAACTCGGGCTACGAGCAGTACTTC CASSLNSGYEQYF TRBJ2-7 . TRBV13
TGTGCCAGCAGCCTTTCAACCTACGAGCAGTACTTC CASSLSTYEQYF TRBJ2-7 . TRBV11-2
TGTGCCAGCAGTTTAGGGCAGAGCTATGGCTACACCTTC CASSLGQSYGYTF TRBJ1-2 . TRBV27
TGTGCCGGAAGGGGCCCGGGCTCCTACGAGCAGTACTTC CAGRGPGSYEQYF TRBJ2-7 . TRBV2
TGTGCCAGCAGCTTTACAGGAGCATACAATGAGCAGTTCTTC CASSFTGAYNEQFF TRBJ2-1 . TRBV7-9
TGTGCCACCCGGGACCGAACGACCCCCTACGAGCAGTACTTC CATRDRTTPYEQYF TRBJ2-7 . TRBV27
TGTGCCAGCAGTGAATATATCGGGGCTACCTACAATGAGCAGTTCTTC CASSEYIGATYNEQFF TRBJ2-1 . TRBV25-1
TGTGCCAGTAGTATAACGGCTGCTTCCAGCTACGAGCAGTACTTC CASSITAASSYEQYF TRBJ2-7 . TRBV19
TGTGCCAGCAGCAAAAGGTCGCTAGCGGGGTGCTCCTACAATGAGCAGTTCTTC CASSKRSLAGCSYNEQFF TRBJ2-1 . TRBV21-1
TGTGCCAGCAGTTACGCGGACCCTACTGGGGATACGCAGTATTTT CASSYADPTGDTQYF TRBJ2-3 . TRBV6-5
TGTGCCAGCAGCTTAGGGGCAGGGAGTGACGAGCAGTACTTC CASSLGAGSDEQYF TRBJ2-7 . TRBV11-2
TGTGCCAGCAGCTTGGTCGCTCATACGCAGTATTTT CASSLVAHTQYF TRBJ2-3 . TRBV5-4
TGTGCCACCAGCAAAGTTGGGTCTACCGAGCAGTTCTTC CATSKVGSTEQFF TRBJ2-1 . TRBV15
TGTGCCAGCACCGGCCCCCCTTTGGACTACTCTGGAAACACCATATATTTT CASTGPPLDYSGNTIYF TRBJ1-3 . TRBV28
TGCGCCAGCAGCCAGGTCAACAGGGTTCCAGGGGATCAGCCCCAGCATTTT CASSQVNRVPGDQPQHF TRBJ1-5 . TRBV4-1